This record covers a single T cell receptor (beta chain). The ends were cut back, 6 bases at V and 8 bases at J, with 22 bases in the middle. CDR1 and CDR2 from the germline V gene are KGHSH and LQKENI. This CDR3 spans 15 amino acids. Original data processing: Amplification of reference gene primers provided the estimated nucleated cell counts. Produced via immunoSEQ multiplex PCR; TCRdb's table is partial and in-frame only. V, J and clone size reflect that table, while D and trimming were determined from the DNA. The sample lists roughly 270,000 clones, around 84% seen once, with 5% in the top ten. Recruitment covered some 25 US areas and drew participants whose ages spanned roughly 18 to 100 years. Clinical histories supplied by participants themselves formed the basis of cohort assignment. Within the 2 weeks before study entry, each person in the exposed group met a COVID-19 case. The data derive from a study of blood T cell repertoires in COVID-19.

Sequenced sample: PBMCs or T cells enriched from blood (not recorded which). The sequence derives from a man between 40 and 49 years old who had been exposed to COVID-19. This chain links TRBV18 with TRBJ1-2; weak D call: TRBD1 (6 bases). The CDR3 loop reads CASSPADRTLEGYTF. The CDR3 DNA reads as TGTGCCAGCTCTCCCGCCGACAGGACCTTGGAGGGCTACACCTTC.